These 14 T cell receptor beta chains share one sample of origin, sequenced in a study of post-analysis software for immune sequencing data. Study-wide points: TRBV5-6, TRBV5-1 and TRBV20-1 were among roughly five TRBV segments more frequent in patients than controls.

Their antigens remain unidentified. The library was made from cDNA and included unique molecular identifiers. Each CDR3 protein is one row after TCRdb ran MiXCR on the PCR reads. The repertoire consists of 650,000 to 850,000 distinct CDR3 sequences, with approximately 44% occurring once and the leading ten covering approximately 4.4%. Sequenced input: blood. The receptors shown here come from a girl aged 10 to 17 with multiple sclerosis.

CDR3 in amino acids: CASSPAGGISYEQYF. The DNA of the CDR3 is TGTGCCAGCAGCCCCGCGGGAGGCATCTCCTACGAGCAGTACTTC. The chain has TRBV27 and TRBJ2-7, with TRBD2 matching over 8 bases. Losses at the gene ends were 6 bases for V and 0 bases for J; bases not matched to a gene: 7. Per the germline V gene, CDR1 is MNHEY and CDR2 is SMNVEV (reference sequence). The CDR3 contains 15 residues.

The rearrangement joins TRBV10-3 to TRBJ1-5, with D possibly matching TRBD1 (5 bases). The CDR3 loop spans 12 amino acids. The ends were cut back, 3 bases at V and 8 bases at J, with 8 bases in the middle. Germline V CDR1 and CDR2: ENHRY, SYGVKD. CDR3 sequence (DNA): TGTGCCATCAGTGATCTGGGGGAGCCCCAGCATTTT. As protein: CAISDLGEPQHF.

The chain combines TRBV19 with TRBJ2-5, with TRBD2 identical over 12 bases. The CDR3 is 15 amino acids. With 7 bases clipped from V and 4 bases from J, the junction kept 7 bases outside the gene matches. CDR1 and CDR2 (germline): LNHDA, SQIVND (reference sequence). For the CDR3, the DNA is TGTGCCAGTATGACTAGCGGGAGCGTAGCAGAGACCCAGTACTTC. It codes for CASMTSGSVAETQYF.

The gene calls are TRBV4-2 and TRBJ1-2; TRBD1 matches at 10 bases. The CDR3 covers 14 residues. CDR1 is LGHNA and CDR2 is YNFKEQ in the germline V gene. The J segment lost 10 bases and the V segment lost 1 base, leaving 6 bases of the junction unmatched. The CDR3 DNA reads TGTGCCAGCAGCCAAGCCGGGACAGGGGATGACTACACCTTC. It encodes CASSQAGTGDDYTF.

The V gene is TRBV7-2, the J gene TRBJ2-3; tentative D call: TRBD2 (6 bases). CDR1 and CDR2 from the germline V gene are SGHTA and FQGNSA. Trimming stripped 6 bases from V and 4 bases from J, with 11 bases between. The CDR3 covers 13 residues. CDR3 sequence: CASRQWEADTQYF. CDR3 DNA sequence: TGTGCCAGCAGGCAATGGGAGGCAGATACGCAGTATTTT.

The chain uses TRBV5-5 and TRBJ2-7; possibly TRBD2 for D (6 bases). Trimming stripped 0 bases from V and 2 bases from J, with 15 bases between. Germline-derived CDR1 and CDR2 are SGHKS and YYEKEE (reference sequence). The CDR3 has 16 amino acids. In DNA, the CDR3 is TGTGCCAGCAGCTTGGTATCGGGGGAGGAACCCTACGAGCAGTACTTC. Translated: CASSLVSGEEPYEQYF.

CDR3 protein: CSARDLAGGYEQYF. The CDR3 DNA reads as TGCAGTGCTAGAGATCTCGCGGGAGGCTACGAGCAGTACTTC. The V gene is TRBV20-1, the J gene TRBJ2-7; 8 bases are a match to TRBD2. Germline V gene lookup returns CDR1 DFQATT and CDR2 SNEGSKA (reference sequence). Trimming took 0 bases from V and 3 from J; bases not matched to a gene: 4. The CDR3 covers 14 residues.

CDR3: CASSQEGRMNTEAFF. The CDR3 bases are TGTGCCAGCAGCCAAGAGGGCAGGATGAACACTGAAGCTTTCTTT. The chain couples TRBV4-2 to TRBJ1-1; D gene unclear. Per germline, CDR1 LGHNA and CDR2 YNFKEQ. The CDR3 sequence is 15 residues long. The V gene lost 0 bases and the J gene lost 0 bases, with 8 bases spanning the gap.

In this sample, this clonotype turned up a few times. The chain links TRBV5-6 to TRBJ2-7; tentative D call: TRBD1 (6 bases). The germline V gene encodes CDR1 SGHDT and CDR2 YYEEEE. V dropped 5 bases and J dropped 0 bases, with 18 bases sitting between them. The length of the CDR3 is 16 residues. CDR3 DNA: TGTGCCAGCAGTTTGAGATGGCAGGGGAGCTCCTACGAGCAGTACTTC. Its protein product is CASSLRWQGSSYEQYF.

In this sample, this clonotype turned up a few times. The CDR3 is CASSDGTGDYGYTF. CDR3 DNA sequence: TGTGCCAGCAGTGACGGGACAGGGGACTATGGCTACACCTTC. V and J are TRBV6-1 and TRBJ1-2; 10 bases are shared with TRBD1. Per the germline V gene, CDR1 is MNHNS and CDR2 is SASEGT. This CDR3 has 14 amino acids. V lost 3 bases to trimming and J lost 3 bases; unmatched junction nucleotides: 1.

A few counts support this clonotype. The J gene is TRBJ2-3, the V gene TRBV7-9; D not resolved. Trimming left V 4 bases short and J 2 bases short, with 10 bases between. The CDR3 is 14 residues long. The germline V gene encodes CDR1 SEHNR and CDR2 FQNEAQ (reference sequence). CDR3 in amino acids: CASSSKTTTDTQYF. The CDR3 bases are TGTGCCAGCAGCTCCAAGACGACCACAGATACGCAGTATTTT.

This chain uses TRBV7-8 with TRBJ2-1; D unclear. Germline assignment: CDR1 SGHVS and CDR2 FQNEAQ. The CDR3 is 15 amino acids. Trimming took 1 base from V and 9 from J, leaving 16 bases between them. CDR3 sequence: CASSLGWRELGEQFF. The CDR3 DNA is TGTGCCAGCAGCTTAGGATGGCGCGAATTAGGTGAGCAGTTCTTC.

This clonotype was observed a few times. The chain recombines TRBV4-2 with TRBJ2-3; perhaps TRBD2 as D (6 bases). CDR1 and CDR2 from the germline V gene are LGHNA and YNFKEQ. The CDR3 is made up of 15 amino acids. V was cut by 0 bases and J by 2 bases, with 9 bases left in between. CDR3 amino acids: CASSQEGLHTDTQYF. The CDR3 DNA reads TGTGCCAGCAGCCAAGAGGGACTTCACACAGATACGCAGTATTTT.

This clonotype was detected a few times. The J gene is TRBJ1-2, the V gene TRBV5-1; D not certain. Germline CDR1 is SGHRS and CDR2 is YFSETQ. CDR3 length: 14 amino acids. The V gene lost 1 base and the J gene lost 3 bases, with 10 bases spanning the gap. The CDR3 nucleotides are TGCGCCAGCAGCTTGAGTACAGAGGACTATGGCTACACCTTC. Translating it yields CASSLSTEDYGYTF.